Listed here are 5 T cell receptor beta chains from one sample, sequenced in a study of shared clonotypes between healthy human individuals. Sequencing used immunoSEQ multiplex PCR; TCRdb keeps in-frame clones, though not all of them. The table lists hundreds of thousands of clones, roughly 98% of them singletons, with less than 0.35% in the top ten. Naive-designated CD8 cells lacked CD45RO, were positively enriched for CCR7, and omitted terminally differentiated effector memory CD45RA+ cells. The sequenced material came from naive CD8+ T cells sorted from blood. These receptors were taken from a man younger than 40 in good health.

The CDR3 coding sequence is TGTGCCAGTTCGGACACCTACAATGAGCAGTTCTTC. It is translated as CASSDTYNEQFF. The gene calls are TRBV5-6 and TRBJ2-1; tentatively, D is TRBD1 (5 bases). Deletions cut 8 bases from V and 2 bases from J, with 8 bases between. Germline V CDR1 and CDR2: SGHDT, YYEEEE. The CDR3 has 12 amino acids.

This rearrangement joins TRBV11-1 to TRBJ2-7; D uncertain. In germline, CDR1 is SGHAT, CDR2 FQDESV (reference sequence). Trimming cost V 5 bases and J 2 bases, with 10 bases left between them. The CDR3 is 13 residues long. The CDR3 loop is CASSPGSTYEQYF. The CDR3, as DNA: TGTGCCAGCAGCCCAGGTTCCACCTACGAGCAGTACTTC.

J is TRBJ2-1 and V is TRBV5-4, with 11 bases matching TRBD2. J lost 6 bases, V lost 0 bases, and 5 bases had no gene match. CDR1 is SGHNT, CDR2 YYREEE, per germline (reference sequence). This CDR3 contains 16 residues. The CDR3 nucleotides read TGTGCCAGCAGCTTGGCGGAACTAGCGGGAGTCAATGAGCAGTTCTTC. It specifies CASSLAELAGVNEQFF.

The genes are TRBV9 and TRBJ1-2; D remains unclear. Trimming took off 3 bases at V and 4 bases at J, with 19 bases between the two ends. The CDR3 has 16 amino acids. Per the germline V gene, CDR1 is SGDLS and CDR2 is YYNGEE. The CDR3 DNA reads as TGTGCCAGCAGCGCGGCGGCATTGCAGGATGTCTATGGCTACACCTTC. Translating it yields CASSAAALQDVYGYTF.

This rearrangement joins TRBV18 to TRBJ1-4, with a weak D call TRBD1 (6 bases). Looked up from germline, CDR1 is KGHSH and CDR2 is LQKENI. Deletions cut 0 bases from V and 6 bases from J, with 14 bases between. The CDR3 extends over 16 amino acids. The CDR3 reads CASSPPRGSVYEKLFF. The CDR3 DNA reads as TGTGCCAGCTCACCACCGAGGGGGAGTGTCTATGAAAAACTGTTTTTT.